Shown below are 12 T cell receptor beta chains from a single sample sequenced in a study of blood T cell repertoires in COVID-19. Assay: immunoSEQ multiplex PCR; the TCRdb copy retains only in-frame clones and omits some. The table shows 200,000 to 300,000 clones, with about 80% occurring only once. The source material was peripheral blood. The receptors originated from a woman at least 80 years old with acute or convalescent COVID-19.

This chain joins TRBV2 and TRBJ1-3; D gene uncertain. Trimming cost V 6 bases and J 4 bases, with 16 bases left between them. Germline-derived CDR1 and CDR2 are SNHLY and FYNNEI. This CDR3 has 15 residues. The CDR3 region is CASRKDPLRGNTIYF. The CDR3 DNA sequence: TGTGCCAGCAGAAAGGATCCTCTGCGGGGAAACACCATATATTTT.

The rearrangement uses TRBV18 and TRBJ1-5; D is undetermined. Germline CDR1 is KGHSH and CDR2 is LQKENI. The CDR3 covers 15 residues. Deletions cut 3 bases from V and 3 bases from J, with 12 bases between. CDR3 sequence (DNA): TGTGCCAGCTCACCCGGTGGCGGACTCAATCAGCCCCAGCATTTT. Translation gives CASSPGGGLNQPQHF.

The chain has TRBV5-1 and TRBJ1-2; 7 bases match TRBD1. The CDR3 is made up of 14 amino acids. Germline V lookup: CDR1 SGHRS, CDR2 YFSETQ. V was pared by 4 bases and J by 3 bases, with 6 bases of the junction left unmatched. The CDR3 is CASSGSGTDYGYTF. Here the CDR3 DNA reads TGCGCCAGCAGCGGTTCGGGGACAGACTATGGCTACACCTTC.

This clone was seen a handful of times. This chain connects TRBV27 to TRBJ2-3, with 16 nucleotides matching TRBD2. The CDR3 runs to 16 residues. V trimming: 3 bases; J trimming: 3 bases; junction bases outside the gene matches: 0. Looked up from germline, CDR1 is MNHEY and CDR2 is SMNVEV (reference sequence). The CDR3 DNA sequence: TGTGCCAGCAGTTTGGGACTAGCGGGAGGGACAGATACGCAGTATTTT. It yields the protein CASSLGLAGGTDTQYF.

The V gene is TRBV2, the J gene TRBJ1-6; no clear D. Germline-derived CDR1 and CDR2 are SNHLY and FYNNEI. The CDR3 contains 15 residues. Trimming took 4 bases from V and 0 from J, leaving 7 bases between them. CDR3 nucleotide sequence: TGTGCCAGCAGTGGAGCGAGCTCCTATAATTCACCCCTCCACTTT. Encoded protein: CASSGASSYNSPLHF.

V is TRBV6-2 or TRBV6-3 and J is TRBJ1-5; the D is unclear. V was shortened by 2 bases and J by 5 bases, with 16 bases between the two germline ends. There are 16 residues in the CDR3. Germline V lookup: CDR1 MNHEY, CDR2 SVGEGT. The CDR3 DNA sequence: TGTGCCAGCAGTTACCCGAACCTGGCTGCCGATCAGCCCCAGCATTTT. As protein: CASSYPNLAADQPQHF.

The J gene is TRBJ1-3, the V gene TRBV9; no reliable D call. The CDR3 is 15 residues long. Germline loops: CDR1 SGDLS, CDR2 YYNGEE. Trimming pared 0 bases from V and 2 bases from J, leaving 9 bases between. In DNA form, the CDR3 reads TGTGCCAGCAGCGTAGGCAGCGAGGCTGGAAACACCATATATTTT. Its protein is CASSVGSEAGNTIYF.

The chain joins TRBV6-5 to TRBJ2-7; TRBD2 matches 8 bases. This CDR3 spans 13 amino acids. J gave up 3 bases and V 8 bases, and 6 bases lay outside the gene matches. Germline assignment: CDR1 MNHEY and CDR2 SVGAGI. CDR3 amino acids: CASGGGIGYEQYF. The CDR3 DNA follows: TGTGCCAGCGGCGGGGGGATCGGCTACGAGCAGTACTTC.

The CDR3 protein is CASSEQDYGYTF. DNA for the CDR3: TGTGCCAGCAGCGAACAGGACTATGGCTACACCTTC. The rearrangement joins TRBV2 to TRBJ1-2, with D maybe TRBD1 (5 bases). Trimming shortened V by 6 bases and J by 3 bases, and 8 bases separated the two germline ends. CDR3 length equals 12 residues. Germline CDR1 SNHLY, CDR2 FYNNEI.

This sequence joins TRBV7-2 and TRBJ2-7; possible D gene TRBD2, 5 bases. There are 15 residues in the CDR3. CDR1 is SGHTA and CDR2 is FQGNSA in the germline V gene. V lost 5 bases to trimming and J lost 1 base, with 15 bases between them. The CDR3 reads CASSPRGLGSYEQYF. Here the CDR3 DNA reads TGTGCCAGCAGCCCCCGGGGTTTAGGATCCTACGAGCAGTACTTC.

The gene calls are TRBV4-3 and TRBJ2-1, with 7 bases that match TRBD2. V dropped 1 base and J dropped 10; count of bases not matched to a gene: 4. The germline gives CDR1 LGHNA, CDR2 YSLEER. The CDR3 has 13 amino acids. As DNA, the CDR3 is TGCGCCAGCAGCCAAGTTAGGCGGGGGGAGCAGTTCTTC. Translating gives CASSQVRRGEQFF.

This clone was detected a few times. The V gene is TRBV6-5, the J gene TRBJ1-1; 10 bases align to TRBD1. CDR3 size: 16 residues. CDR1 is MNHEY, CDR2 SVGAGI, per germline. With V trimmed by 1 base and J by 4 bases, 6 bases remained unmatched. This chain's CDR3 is CASSYLTGGMSTEAFF. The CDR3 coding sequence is TGTGCCAGCAGTTACTTGACAGGGGGCATGAGCACTGAAGCTTTCTTT.